In this sample, the clone carrying this TCR beta chain turned up many times. Its antigen remains unknown. This sample is drawn from a study of T cell repertoires in cytomegalovirus infection. Study-level background: Recently identified HLA-C-restricted and well-studied HLA-B-restricted CMV epitopes were used. It can be stated that public TCR beta signatures indicated CMV infection as well as a matching HLA type.

TCRdb independently ran MiXCR on the reads; one entry per CDR3 protein. The table lists almost 90,000 distinct CDR3 sequences, about 29% of them singletons. The receptor's source is a human donor in good health (CMV status not recorded). Some clones in this sample may be carry-over from other donors' samples. The sequences come from CD8+ T cells from cultured PBMCs, collected from culture after CMV antigen stimulation.

The CDR3 DNA reads TGTGCCAGCAGCTTAGCGGCAAGCGGGGAGCTGTTTTTT. Translated: CASSLAASGELFF. This chain links TRBV11-3 with TRBJ2-2; no clear D. Trimming stripped 1 base from V and 7 bases from J, with 7 bases between. This CDR3 is 13 amino acids long. Germline-derived CDR1 and CDR2 are SGHNT and YENEEA. The full variable domain, its missing parts supplied by reference TRBV11-3 and TRBJ2-2, is EAGVVQSPRYKIIEKKQPVAFWCNPISGHNTLYWYLQNLGQGPELLIRYENEEAVDDSQLPKDRFSAERLKGVDSTLKIQPAELGDSAVYLCASSLAASGELFFGEGSRLTVL.